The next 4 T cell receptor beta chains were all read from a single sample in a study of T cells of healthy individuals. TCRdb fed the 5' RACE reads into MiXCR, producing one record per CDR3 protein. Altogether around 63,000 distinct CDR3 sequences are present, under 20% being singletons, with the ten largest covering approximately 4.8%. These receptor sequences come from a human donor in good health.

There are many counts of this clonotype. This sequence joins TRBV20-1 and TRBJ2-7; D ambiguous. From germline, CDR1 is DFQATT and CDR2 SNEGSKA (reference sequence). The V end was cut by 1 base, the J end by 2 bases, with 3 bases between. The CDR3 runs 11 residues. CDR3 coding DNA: TGCAGTGCTAGAGTCACCTACGAGCAGTACTTC. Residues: CSARVTYEQYF.

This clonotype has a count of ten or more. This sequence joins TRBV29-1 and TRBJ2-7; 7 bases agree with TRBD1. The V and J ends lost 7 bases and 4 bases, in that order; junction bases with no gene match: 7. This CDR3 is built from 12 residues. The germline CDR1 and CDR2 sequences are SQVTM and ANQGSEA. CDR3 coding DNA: TGCAGCGGCCGGGACAGTCCTTACGAGCAGTACTTC. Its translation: CSGRDSPYEQYF.

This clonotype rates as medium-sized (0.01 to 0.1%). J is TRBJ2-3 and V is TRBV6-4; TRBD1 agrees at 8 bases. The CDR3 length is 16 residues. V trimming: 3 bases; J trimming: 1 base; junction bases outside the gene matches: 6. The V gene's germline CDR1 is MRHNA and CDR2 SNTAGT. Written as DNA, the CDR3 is TGTGCCAGCAGTGAAGAGGTGACAGGGGGCACAGATACGCAGTATTTT. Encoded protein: CASSEEVTGGTDTQYF.

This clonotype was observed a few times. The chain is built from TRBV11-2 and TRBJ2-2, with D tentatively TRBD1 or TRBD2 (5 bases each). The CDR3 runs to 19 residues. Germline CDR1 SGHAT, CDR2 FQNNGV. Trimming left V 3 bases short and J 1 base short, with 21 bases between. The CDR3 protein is CASSFPTTGQNRNTGELFF. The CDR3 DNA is TGTGCCAGCAGCTTTCCAACTACGGGGCAGAATAGGAACACCGGGGAGCTGTTTTTT. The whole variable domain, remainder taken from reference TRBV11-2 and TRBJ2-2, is EAGVAQSPRYKIIEKRQSVAFWCNPISGHATLYWYQQILGQGPKLLIQFQNNGVVDDSQLPKDRFSAERLKGVDSTLKIQPAKLEDSAVYLCASSFPTTGQNRNTGELFFGEGSRLTVL.